This T cell receptor beta chain was captured by sequencing in a study of Graves' ophthalmopathy and Graves' hyperthyroidism. General observations from the study: Stable hyperthyroidism and ophthalmopathy were told apart by a 13-signature model, which achieved almost 90% sensitivity and approximately 81% specificity. Sensitivity reached more than 70% and specificity 72% to 80% when the model predicted ophthalmopathy progression.

CDR3 length: 17 amino acids. Germline CDR1 is SGDLS and CDR2 is YYNGEE. Trimming pared 4 bases from V and 5 bases from J, leaving 21 bases between. About this clonotype itself: Antigen: not known.

CDR3 regions of TCR beta were amplified from RNA transcripts. HTBI primers were employed in first-round RT-PCR, then a second-round multiplex PCR followed. TCRdb re-called the multiplex PCR reads with MiXCR, one entry per CDR3 protein. Of a few hundred thousand distinct CDR3 sequences in the sample, less than 45% were seen once. V gene TRBV9 combines with J gene TRBJ2-2; possibly TRBD2 for D (6 bases). This clonotype originated in an adult man with Graves' hyperthyroidism. The sequenced sample consisted of peripheral blood or thyroid tissue (not recorded which). The CDR3 is CASSRGGPSFGTGELFF. CDR3 nucleotide sequence: TGTGCCAGCAGCCGAGGAGGGCCGTCATTCGGGACCGGGGAGCTGTTTTTT.